This T cell receptor (beta chain) comes out of a study of shared clonotypes between healthy human individuals. Healthy and HIV-negative, the adult donors had no recent acute infections or vaccinations. Genomic DNA of unsorted samples came from 85 million to 95 million PBMCs. Repertoires were generated with immunoSEQ multiplex PCR, while TCRdb's copy carries only in-frame clones and drops some. This table has about half a million clones, about 76% appearing once. The CDR3 contains 15 residues. After removal of 7 bases from V and 4 bases from J, the junction contained 7 bases not matched to a gene. Germline V gene lookup returns CDR1 LNHDA and CDR2 SQIVND (reference sequence).

This TCR derives from a woman in her thirties or forties in good health. Some clones in this sample may be carry-over from other donors' samples. The V and J genes are TRBV19 and TRBJ2-2; 9 bases align to TRBD1. The sequenced sample was PBMCs. The CDR3 DNA reads TGTGCCAGTACCCCCAACAGGGGGCTCACCGGGGAGCTGTTTTTT. It encodes CASTPNRGLTGELFF.